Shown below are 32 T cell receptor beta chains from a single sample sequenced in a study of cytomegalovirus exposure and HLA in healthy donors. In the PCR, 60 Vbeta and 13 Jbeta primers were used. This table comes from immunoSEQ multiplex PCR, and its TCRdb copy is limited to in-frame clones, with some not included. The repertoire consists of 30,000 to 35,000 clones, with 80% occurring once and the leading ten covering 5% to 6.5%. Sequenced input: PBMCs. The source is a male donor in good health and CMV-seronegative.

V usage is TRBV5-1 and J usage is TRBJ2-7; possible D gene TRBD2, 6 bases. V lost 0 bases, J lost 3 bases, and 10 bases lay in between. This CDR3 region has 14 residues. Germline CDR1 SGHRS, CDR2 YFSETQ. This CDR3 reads CASSLGAGNYEQYF. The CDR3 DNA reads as TGCGCCAGCAGCTTGGGGGCGGGAAACTACGAGCAGTACTTC.

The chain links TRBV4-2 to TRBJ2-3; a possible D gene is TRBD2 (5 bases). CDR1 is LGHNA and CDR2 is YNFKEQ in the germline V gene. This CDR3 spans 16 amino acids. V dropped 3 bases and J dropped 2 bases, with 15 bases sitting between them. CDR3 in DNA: TGTGCCAGCAGCCAGGCCTCTCAGCGGCCCACAGATACGCAGTATTTT. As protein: CASSQASQRPTDTQYF.

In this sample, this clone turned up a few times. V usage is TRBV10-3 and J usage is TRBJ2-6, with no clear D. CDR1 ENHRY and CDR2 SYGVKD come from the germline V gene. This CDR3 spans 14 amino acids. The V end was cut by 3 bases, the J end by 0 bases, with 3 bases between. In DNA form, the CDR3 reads TGTGCCATCAGTGACAGCTCTGGGGCCAACGTCCTGACTTTC. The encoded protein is CAISDSSGANVLTF.

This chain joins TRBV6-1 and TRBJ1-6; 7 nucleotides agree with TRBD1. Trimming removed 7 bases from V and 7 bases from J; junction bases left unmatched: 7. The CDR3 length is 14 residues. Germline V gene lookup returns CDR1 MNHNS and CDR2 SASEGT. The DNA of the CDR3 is TGTGCCAGCAACGCGGGACAGATCAATTCACCCCTCCACTTT. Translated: CASNAGQINSPLHF.

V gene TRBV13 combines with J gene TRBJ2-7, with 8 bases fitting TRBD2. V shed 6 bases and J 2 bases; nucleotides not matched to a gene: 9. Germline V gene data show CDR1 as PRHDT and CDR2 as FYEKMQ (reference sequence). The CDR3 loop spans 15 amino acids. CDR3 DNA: TGTGCCAGCAGTCGAATCGGTAGCGGGACCTACGAGCAGTACTTC. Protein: CASSRIGSGTYEQYF.

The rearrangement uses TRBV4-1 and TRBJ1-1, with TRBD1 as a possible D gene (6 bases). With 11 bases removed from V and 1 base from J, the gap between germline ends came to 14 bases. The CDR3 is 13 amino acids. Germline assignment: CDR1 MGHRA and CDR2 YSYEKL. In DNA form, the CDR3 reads TGCGCCTCCCAGACAGGCACGAACACTGAAGCTTTCTTT. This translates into CASQTGTNTEAFF.

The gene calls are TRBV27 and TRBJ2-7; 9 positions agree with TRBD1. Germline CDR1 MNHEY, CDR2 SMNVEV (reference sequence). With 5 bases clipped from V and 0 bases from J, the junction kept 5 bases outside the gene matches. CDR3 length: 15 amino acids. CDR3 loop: CASSPGTGRSYEQYF. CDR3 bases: TGTGCCAGCAGTCCGGGGACAGGGCGCTCCTACGAGCAGTACTTC.

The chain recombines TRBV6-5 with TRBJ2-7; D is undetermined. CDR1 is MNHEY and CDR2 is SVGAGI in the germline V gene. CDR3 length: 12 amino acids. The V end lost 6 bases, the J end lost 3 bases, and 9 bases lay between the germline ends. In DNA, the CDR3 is TGTGCCAGCAGCCACCCAGACTACGAGCAGTACTTC. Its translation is CASSHPDYEQYF.

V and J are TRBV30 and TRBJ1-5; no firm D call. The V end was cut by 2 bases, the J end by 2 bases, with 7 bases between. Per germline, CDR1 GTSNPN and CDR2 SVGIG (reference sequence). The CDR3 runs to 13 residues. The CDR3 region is CAWSLGGNQPQHF. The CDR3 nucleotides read TGTGCCTGGAGTTTGGGAGGCAATCAGCCCCAGCATTTT.

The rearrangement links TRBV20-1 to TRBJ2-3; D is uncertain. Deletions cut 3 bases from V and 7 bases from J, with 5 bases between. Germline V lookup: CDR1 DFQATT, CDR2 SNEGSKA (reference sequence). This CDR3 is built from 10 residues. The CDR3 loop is CSASKHTQYF. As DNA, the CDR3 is TGCAGTGCTAGTAAGCATACGCAGTATTTT.

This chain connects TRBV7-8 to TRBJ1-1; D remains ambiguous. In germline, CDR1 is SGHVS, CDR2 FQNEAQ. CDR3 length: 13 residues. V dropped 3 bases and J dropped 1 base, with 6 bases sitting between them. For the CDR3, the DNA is TGTGCCAGCAGCTTTCCGGGGAACACTGAAGCTTTCTTT. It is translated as CASSFPGNTEAFF. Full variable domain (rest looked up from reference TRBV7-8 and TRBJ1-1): GAGVSQSPRYKVAKRGQDVALRCDPISGHVSLFWYQQALGQGPEFLTYFQNEAQLDKSGLPSDRFFAERPEGSVSTLKIQRTQQEDSAVYLCASSFPGNTEAFFGQGTRLTVV.

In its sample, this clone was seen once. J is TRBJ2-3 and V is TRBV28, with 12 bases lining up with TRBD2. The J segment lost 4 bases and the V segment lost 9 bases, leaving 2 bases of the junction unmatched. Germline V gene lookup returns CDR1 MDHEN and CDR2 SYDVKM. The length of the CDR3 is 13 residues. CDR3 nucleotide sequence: TGTGCCAGTCTAGCGGGAGGGGCAGATACGCAGTATTTT. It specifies CASLAGGADTQYF.

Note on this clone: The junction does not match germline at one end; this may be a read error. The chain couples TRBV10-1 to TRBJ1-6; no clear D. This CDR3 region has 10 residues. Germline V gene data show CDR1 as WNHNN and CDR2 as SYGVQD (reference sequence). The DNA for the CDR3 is TGCGCCAGCAGTGAACAGTCTCCAGAATTT. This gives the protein CASSEQSPEF.

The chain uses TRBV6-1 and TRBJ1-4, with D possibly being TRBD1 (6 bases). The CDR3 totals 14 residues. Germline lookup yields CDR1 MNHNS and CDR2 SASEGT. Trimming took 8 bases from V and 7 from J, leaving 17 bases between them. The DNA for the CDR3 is TGTGCCAGCCTCCGGGAGGGGGGGGCTGAAAAACTGTTTTTT. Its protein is CASLREGGAEKLFF.

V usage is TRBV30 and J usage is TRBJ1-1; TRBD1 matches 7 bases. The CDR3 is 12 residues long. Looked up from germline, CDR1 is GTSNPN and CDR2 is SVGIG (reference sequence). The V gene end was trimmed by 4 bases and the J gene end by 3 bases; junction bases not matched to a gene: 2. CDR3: CAWTTGDTEAFF. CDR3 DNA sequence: TGTGCCTGGACTACAGGGGACACTGAAGCTTTCTTT.

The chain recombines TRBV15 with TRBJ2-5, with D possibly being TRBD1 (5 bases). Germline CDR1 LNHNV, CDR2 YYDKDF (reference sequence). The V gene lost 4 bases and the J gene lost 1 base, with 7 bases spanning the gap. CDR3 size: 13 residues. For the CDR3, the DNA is TGTGCCACCAGCACAGGGATCCAAGAGACCCAGTACTTC. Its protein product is CATSTGIQETQYF.

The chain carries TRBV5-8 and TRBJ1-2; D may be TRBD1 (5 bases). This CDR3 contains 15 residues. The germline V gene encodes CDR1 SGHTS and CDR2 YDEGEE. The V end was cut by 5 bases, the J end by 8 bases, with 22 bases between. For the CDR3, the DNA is TGTGCCAGCAGGACTCAAACGGGCAGGGAAAGAGGCTACACCTTC. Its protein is CASRTQTGRERGYTF. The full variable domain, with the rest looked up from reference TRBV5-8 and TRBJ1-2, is EAGVTQSPTHLIKTRGQQATLRCSPISGHTSVYWYQQALGLGLQFLLWYDEGEERNRGNFPPRFSGRQFPNYSSELNVNALELEDSALYLCASRTQTGRERGYTFGSGTRLTVV.

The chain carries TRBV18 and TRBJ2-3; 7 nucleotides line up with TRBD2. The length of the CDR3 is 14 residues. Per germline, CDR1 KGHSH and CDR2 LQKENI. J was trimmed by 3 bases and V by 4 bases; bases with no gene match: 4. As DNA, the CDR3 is TGTGCCAGCTCACGGGCGGGAGTTACAGATACGCAGTATTTT. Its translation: CASSRAGVTDTQYF.

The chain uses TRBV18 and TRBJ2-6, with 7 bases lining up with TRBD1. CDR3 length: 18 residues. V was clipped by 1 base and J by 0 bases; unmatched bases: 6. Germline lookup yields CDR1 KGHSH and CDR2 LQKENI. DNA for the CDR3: TGTGCCAGCTCACCACAGCCTGGACAGGTCTCTGGGGCCAACGTCCTGACTTTC. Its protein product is CASSPQPGQVSGANVLTF.

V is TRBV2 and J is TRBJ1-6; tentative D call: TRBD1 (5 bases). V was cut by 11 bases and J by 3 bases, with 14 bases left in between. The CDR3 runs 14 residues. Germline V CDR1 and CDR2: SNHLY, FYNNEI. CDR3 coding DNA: TGTGCCGTCGAAGGGGCCAACTATAATTCACCCCTCCACTTT. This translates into CAVEGANYNSPLHF.

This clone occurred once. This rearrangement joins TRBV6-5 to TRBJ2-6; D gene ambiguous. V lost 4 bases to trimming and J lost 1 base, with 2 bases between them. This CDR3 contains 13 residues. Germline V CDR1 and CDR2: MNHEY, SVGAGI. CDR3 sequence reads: CASSSSGANVLTF. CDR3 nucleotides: TGTGCCAGCAGTTCGTCTGGGGCCAACGTCCTGACTTTC.

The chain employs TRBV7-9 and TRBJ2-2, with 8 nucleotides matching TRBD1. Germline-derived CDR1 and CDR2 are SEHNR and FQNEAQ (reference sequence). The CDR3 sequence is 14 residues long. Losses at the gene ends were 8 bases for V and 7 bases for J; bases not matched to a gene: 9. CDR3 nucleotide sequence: TGTGCCAGCCGATTGGACAGGGCAAACGGGGAGCTGTTTTTT. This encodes CASRLDRANGELFF.

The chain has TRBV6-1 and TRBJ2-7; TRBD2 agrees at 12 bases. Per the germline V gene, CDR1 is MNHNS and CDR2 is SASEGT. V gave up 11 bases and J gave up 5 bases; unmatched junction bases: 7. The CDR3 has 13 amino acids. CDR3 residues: CASRTSGINEQYF. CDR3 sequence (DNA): TGTGCCTCAAGGACTAGCGGGATCAACGAGCAGTACTTC.

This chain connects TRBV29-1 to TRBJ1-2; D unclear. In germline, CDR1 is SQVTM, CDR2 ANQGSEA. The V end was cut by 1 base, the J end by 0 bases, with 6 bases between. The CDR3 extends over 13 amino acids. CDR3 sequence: CSVEAGANYGYTF. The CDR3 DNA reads TGCAGCGTTGAAGCCGGTGCTAACTATGGCTACACCTTC.

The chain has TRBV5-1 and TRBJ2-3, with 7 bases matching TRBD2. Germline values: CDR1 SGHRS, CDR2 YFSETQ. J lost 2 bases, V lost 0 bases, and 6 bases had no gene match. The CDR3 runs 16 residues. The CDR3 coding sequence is TGCGCCAGCAGCTTGGGGGCTAGCGGACTCACAGATACGCAGTATTTT. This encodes CASSLGASGLTDTQYF. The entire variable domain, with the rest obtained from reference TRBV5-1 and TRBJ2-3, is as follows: KAGVTQTPRYLIKTRGQQVTLSCSPISGHRSVSWYQQTPGQGLQFLFEYFSETQRNKGNFPGRFSGRQFSNSRSEMNVSTLELGDSALYLCASSLGASGLTDTQYFGPGTRLTVL.

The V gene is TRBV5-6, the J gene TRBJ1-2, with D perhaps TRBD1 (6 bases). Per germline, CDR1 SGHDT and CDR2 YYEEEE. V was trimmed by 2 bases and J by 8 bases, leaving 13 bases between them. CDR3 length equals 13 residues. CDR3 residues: CASSFNREGGYTF. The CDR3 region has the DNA TGTGCCAGCAGCTTCAACAGGGAAGGGGGCTACACCTTC.

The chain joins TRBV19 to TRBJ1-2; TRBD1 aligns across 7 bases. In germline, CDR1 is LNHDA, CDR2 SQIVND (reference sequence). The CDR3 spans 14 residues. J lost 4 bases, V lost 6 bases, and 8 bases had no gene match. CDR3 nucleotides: TGTGCCAGTAGCCGCCGGACAGGCAGCTATGGCTACACCTTC. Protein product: CASSRRTGSYGYTF. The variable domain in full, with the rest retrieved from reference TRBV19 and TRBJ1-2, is DGGITQSPKYLFRKEGQNVTLSCEQNLNHDAMYWYRQDPGQGLRLIYYSQIVNDFQKGDIAEGYSVSREKKESFPLTVTSAQKNPTAFYLCASSRRTGSYGYTFGSGTRLTVV.

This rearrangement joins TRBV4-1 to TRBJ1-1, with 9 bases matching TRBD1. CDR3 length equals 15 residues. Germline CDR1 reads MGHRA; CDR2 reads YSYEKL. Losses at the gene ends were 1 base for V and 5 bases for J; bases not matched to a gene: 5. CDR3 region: CASSQAGQGKTEAFF. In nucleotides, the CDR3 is TGCGCCAGCAGCCAAGCGGGACAGGGAAAGACTGAAGCTTTCTTT.

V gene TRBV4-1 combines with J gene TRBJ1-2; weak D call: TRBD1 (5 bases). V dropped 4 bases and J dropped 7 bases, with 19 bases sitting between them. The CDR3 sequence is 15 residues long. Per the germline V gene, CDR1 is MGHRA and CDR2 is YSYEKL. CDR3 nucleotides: TGCGCCAGCAGCCGGGAAGGGGTCGTGGTGGCTGGCTACACCTTC. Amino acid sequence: CASSREGVVVAGYTF.

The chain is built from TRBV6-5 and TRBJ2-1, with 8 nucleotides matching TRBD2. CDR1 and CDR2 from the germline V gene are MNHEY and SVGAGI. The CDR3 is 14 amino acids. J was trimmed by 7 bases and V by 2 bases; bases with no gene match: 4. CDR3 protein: CASSYAGGGNEQFF. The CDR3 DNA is TGTGCCAGCAGTTACGCGGGAGGAGGTAATGAGCAGTTCTTC.

The CDR3 reads CASSVGGDEKLFF. CDR3 bases: TGTGCCAGCAGCGTAGGGGGGGATGAAAAACTGTTTTTT. J is TRBJ1-4 and V is TRBV9; the D gene is possibly TRBD1 (5 bases). The germline gives CDR1 SGDLS, CDR2 YYNGEE. The CDR3 loop spans 13 amino acids. V was trimmed by 0 bases and J by 6 bases, leaving 6 bases between them.

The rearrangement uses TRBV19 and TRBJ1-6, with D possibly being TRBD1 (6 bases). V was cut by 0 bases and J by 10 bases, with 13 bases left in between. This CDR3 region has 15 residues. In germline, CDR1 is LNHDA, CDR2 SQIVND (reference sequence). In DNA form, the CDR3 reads TGTGCCAGTAGTATAGATCACACAGGACAGTCACCCCTCCACTTT. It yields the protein CASSIDHTGQSPLHF.